This T cell receptor (beta chain) was identified in a study of CD8 T cells in ankylosing spondylitis. V lost 9 bases, J lost 7 bases, and 5 bases stayed unmatched. The CDR3 sequence is 12 residues long. Germline V gives CDR1 SNHLY, CDR2 FYNNEI. Remarks on this clonotype: Its antigen remains unidentified.

TCR beta libraries were made by quantitative 5'-RACE with molecular barcodes. TCRdb itself ran the 5' RACE reads through MiXCR, one entry per CDR3 protein. Of about 250,000 distinct CDR3 sequences in the sample, 18% are singletons; the top ten hold roughly a third. Whole-study results and caveats: A number of the motif variants had already been described in reactive arthritis synovial fluid and blood. A TCR beta motif of eight highly homologous variants appeared characteristic of ankylosing spondylitis blood. As for the disease-linked clones, they showed a CD8+ phenotype and occurred at relatively low frequencies in peripheral blood.

The chain has TRBV2 and TRBJ2-2; TRBD1 matches 7 bases. This TCR was recovered from a male donor with ankylosing spondylitis or in good health (not recorded which). Specimen: blood, either unsorted or a sorted T cell fraction (not recorded which). The DNA for the CDR3 is TGTGCCAGTAGACAGGGCGGCGGGGAGCTGTTTTTT. Translated, it gives CASRQGGGELFF. Together with reference TRBV2 and TRBJ2-2, the CDR3 gives the full variable domain: EPEVTQTPSHQVTQMGQEVILRCVPISNHLYFYWYRQILGQKVEFLVSFYNNEISEKSEIFDDQFSVERPDGSNFTLKIRSTKLEDSAMYFCASRQGGGELFFGEGSRLTVL.